These T cell receptor beta chains were read from a single sample in a study of regulatory T cells in long-lasting Graves disease. TCRdb reanalysed the multiplex PCR reads using MiXCR and keeps one entry per CDR3 protein. The top ten clones hold around 15% of a sample with some 250,000 distinct CDR3 sequences, approximately 18% of them seen once. This sample also appeared in a second study, on T cells in Graves' hyperthyroidism and ophthalmopathy.

Here the sequenced sample was peripheral blood mononuclear cells (PBMCs), taken at new diagnosis, from a patient treated with antithyroid drugs. The receptors shown here come from a woman in her twenties or thirties with Graves disease. The CDR3 runs from the conserved cysteine through the conserved F or W. The D gene is left open where the match is weak. For some rows the clone size is stated as once, few or many, or as a class when expanded; others skip it.

J | length | V | D | size | DNA | CDR3
TRBJ1-3 | 18 | TRBV7-6 | . | many | TGTGCCAGCAGCTTAGTCGGTGTGGGGCCACCTCCTGGAAACACCATATATTTT | CASSLVGVGPPPGNTIYF
TRBJ1-4 | 13 | TRBV28 | TRBD1 | many | TGTGCCAGCAGTGCCGGACAGGGTGGGAAACTGTTTTTT | CASSAGQGGKLFF
TRBJ1-2 | 13 | TRBV20-1 | . | many | TGCAGTGCTAGAGCGACGGCTAACTATGGCTACACCTTC | CSARATANYGYTF
TRBJ2-5 | 13 | TRBV12-3/TRBV12-4 | . | few | TGTGCCAGCAGCCGGGACTTTAAAGAGACCCAGTACTTC | CASSRDFKETQYF
TRBJ1-4 | 13 | TRBV5-4 | . | . | TGTGCCAGCGCGGGGGGGGCTAATGAAAAACTGTTTTTT | CASAGGANEKLFF
TRBJ2-7 | 14 | TRBV6-2/TRBV6-3 | TRBD1 | . | TGTGCCAGCAGCATACCGGGACAGCTATACGAGCAGTACTTC | CASSIPGQLYEQYF
TRBJ1-1 | 15 | TRBV6-2/TRBV6-3 | . | many | TGTGCCAGCAGTTACCTCTCAGAGCTCAACACTGAAGCTTTCTTT | CASSYLSELNTEAFF
TRBJ1-2 | 13 | TRBV7-2 | . | . | TGTGCCAGCAGCCCGGAACAGGGAGATGGCTACACCTTC | CASSPEQGDGYTF
TRBJ2-3 | 11 | TRBV10-3 | . | few | TGTGCCCCCCCCCGGGATAGTACGCAGTATTTT | CAPPRDSTQYF
TRBJ2-1 | 14 | TRBV12-3/TRBV12-4 | . | many | TGTGCCAGCAGTTTAGCGGCCTCCTACAATGAGCAGTTCTTC | CASSLAASYNEQFF
TRBJ1-1 | 12 | TRBV5-5 | . | many | TGTGCCAGCAGCTGGCCGGGGACTGAAGCTTTCTTT | CASSWPGTEAFF
TRBJ2-1 | 15 | TRBV9 | . | . | TGTGCCAGCAGCGTAGAATTGGTAGATTACAATGAGCAGTTCTTC | CASSVELVDYNEQFF
TRBJ2-7 | 16 | TRBV5-8 | . | . | TGTGCCAGCAGCATCCCCGGGAAAACGCTGAACTACGAGCAGTACTTC | CASSIPGKTLNYEQYF
TRBJ1-2 | 19 | TRBV7-8 | . | many | TGTGCCAGCAGCTTAGATAACGTGCGTGAGGCGGGTGTTAACTATGGCTACACCTTC | CASSLDNVREAGVNYGYTF
TRBJ2-5 | 14 | TRBV5-1 | . | many | TGCGCCAGCAGCCTCGGGAGCCCTGGAGAGACCCAGTACTTC | CASSLGSPGETQYF
TRBJ1-2 | 13 | TRBV20-1 | . | many | TGCAGTGCTAGAGAGGGATCAGTCTATGGCTACACCTTC | CSAREGSVYGYTF
TRBJ1-1 | 17 | TRBV6-2/TRBV6-3 | . | few | TGTGCCAGCAGTTACGCGCGGGGAGGGGCGGTTGGGACTGAAGCTTTCTTT | CASSYARGGAVGTEAFF
TRBJ1-5 | 13 | TRBV4-1 | . | . | TGCGCCAGCAGCTCGATTGTAAAGCAGCCCCAGCATTTT | CASSSIVKQPQHF
TRBJ1-6 | 18 | TRBV6-1 | . | . | TGTGCCAGTTCTAATACCCCGGAGGGATCCTCCTATAATTCACCCCTCCACTTT | CASSNTPEGSSYNSPLHF
TRBJ2-2 | 17 | TRBV15 | TRBD2 | many | TGTGCCACCAAAGGTTCTAGCGGGGGGACACCCACCGGGGAGCTGTTTTTT | CATKGSSGGTPTGELFF
TRBJ1-3 | 14 | TRBV5-6 | TRBD1 | many | TGTGCCAGCAGATTGACAGGGGCTGGAAACACCATATATTTT | CASRLTGAGNTIYF
TRBJ1-6 | 13 | TRBV20-1 | TRBD1 | many | TGCAGTGCTAGGTACGGGACAGCTTCACCCCTCCACTTT | CSARYGTASPLHF
TRBJ2-1 | 15 | TRBV6-2/TRBV6-3 | TRBD1 | many | TGTGCCAGCAGTTTGACAGGGGCCGACTACAATGAGCAGTTCTTC | CASSLTGADYNEQFF
TRBJ2-7 | 15 | TRBV2 | . | many | TGTGCCAGCAGTGAAGCAGGGACCCTTACCTACGAGCAGTACTTC | CASSEAGTLTYEQYF
TRBJ2-7 | 13 | TRBV2 | . | many | TGTGCCAGCAGATCGCAGGAGATGTACGAGCAGTACTTC | CASRSQEMYEQYF
TRBJ2-2 | 15 | TRBV2 | TRBD2 | . | TGTGCCAGCGGCCAGCTAGCGGGGGGGTCCGGGGAGCTGTTTTTT | CASGQLAGGSGELFF
TRBJ2-1 | 16 | TRBV20-1 | TRBD2 | many | TGCAGTGCTCCCGACGAACGAGCGGGGGGGAATAATGAGCAGTTCTTC | CSAPDERAGGNNEQFF
TRBJ2-7 | 14 | TRBV6-2/TRBV6-3 | TRBD2 | many | TGTGCCAGCAGTTACTCGGGGGGGGTCGACGAGCAGTACTTC | CASSYSGGVDEQYF
TRBJ2-7 | 14 | TRBV7-9 | TRBD1 | many | TGTGCCAGCAGCCCACGGACAGGGGGATACGAGCAGTACTTC | CASSPRTGGYEQYF
TRBJ2-1 | 17 | TRBV13 | TRBD2 | many | TGTGCCAGCACTGGACTAGCGGGGGGGTTAGACTACAATGAGCAGTTCTTC | CASTGLAGGLDYNEQFF
TRBJ1-2 | 15 | TRBV11-2 | . | many | TGTGCCAGCAGCTTGGGGGGGGGGCTCTCCTATGGCTACACCTTC | CASSLGGGLSYGYTF
TRBJ2-5 | 19 | TRBV6-1 | TRBD2 | many | TGTGCCAGCAGGATCCCTATACTAGCGGGGGGGCCGAAGGAAGAGACCCAGTACTTC | CASRIPILAGGPKEETQYF
TRBJ1-1 | 12 | TRBV7-9 | . | many | TGTGCCAGCAGCTTAAGTGGCCCGGAAGCTTTCTTT | CASSLSGPEAFF
TRBJ1-1 | 14 | TRBV7-9 | TRBD1 | few | TGTGCCAGCAGCTTAGCGTCAGGACAGGGCGAAGCTTTCTTT | CASSLASGQGEAFF
TRBJ2-7 | 13 | TRBV25-1 | . | many | TGTGCCAGCAGTGAATATCGTAGGGACGAGCAGTACTTC | CASSEYRRDEQYF
TRBJ1-6 | 13 | TRBV28 | . | few | TGTGCCAGCAGAGTTTTGAGGAATTCACCCCTCCACTTT | CASRVLRNSPLHF
TRBJ2-2 | 14 | TRBV5-1 | . | many | TGCGCCAGCAGCTTGGCCGAGAACACCGGGGAGCTGTTTTTT | CASSLAENTGELFF
TRBJ1-1 | 16 | TRBV6-2/TRBV6-3 | . | few | TGTGCCAGCAGTTACGTATTGGGTGAAGAGAGCACTGAAGCTTTCTTT | CASSYVLGEESTEAFF
TRBJ2-3 | 17 | TRBV7-2 | . | many | TGTGCCAGCAGCTCTATCCTCGGACTCTGGGGAACAGATACGCAGTATTTT | CASSSILGLWGTDTQYF
TRBJ2-5 | 13 | TRBV19 | . | many | TGTGCCAGTAGTACTCGACAGCGGGAGACCCAGTACTTC | CASSTRQRETQYF
TRBJ1-1 | 14 | TRBV5-1 | . | many | TGCGCCAGCAGCTTGGGGGGGATGAACACTGAAGCTTTCTTT | CASSLGGMNTEAFF